Following are 32 T cell receptor beta chains from one sample sequenced in a study of early stage breast cancer tumors. Data came from immunoSEQ multiplex PCR; TCRdb stores just in-frame clones and leaves some out. The sample consists of roughly 56,000 clones, around 80% of them appearing once. Sequencing was done on a sample of blood. The receptors shown here come from a person aged 30-39 years with breast cancer.

V gene TRBV10-2 combines with J gene TRBJ2-7; D unclear. The CDR3 sequence is 14 residues long. Trimming stripped 7 bases from V and 0 bases from J, with 13 bases between. Per germline, CDR1 WSHSY and CDR2 SAAADI. CDR3 bases: TGCGCCAGCAAGGCGGCCTTAAGCTCCTACGAGCAGTACTTC. Its protein is CASKAALSSYEQYF.

The rearrangement links TRBV9 to TRBJ1-1, with a possible D match to TRBD1 (5 bases). This CDR3 contains 15 residues. Germline V gene lookup returns CDR1 SGDLS and CDR2 YYNGEE. V was shortened by 0 bases and J by 0 bases, with 9 bases between the two germline ends. In DNA form, the CDR3 reads TGTGCCAGCAGCGTAGAAGGGGCCTTGAACACTGAAGCTTTCTTT. It encodes CASSVEGALNTEAFF.

The chain recombines TRBV6-5 with TRBJ1-2, with D unresolved. The CDR3 runs 14 residues. Germline V gives CDR1 MNHEY, CDR2 SVGAGI. The germline V and J ends were trimmed by 5 bases and 0 bases, with 10 bases remaining between them. CDR3: CASSPQPANYGYTF. In DNA, the CDR3 is TGTGCCAGCAGTCCTCAACCAGCTAACTATGGCTACACCTTC.

This chain joins TRBV30 and TRBJ2-5; no clear D. Germline V gene data show CDR1 as GTSNPN and CDR2 as SVGIG (reference sequence). V dropped 0 bases and J dropped 3 bases, with 5 bases sitting between them. This CDR3 region has 12 residues. CDR3 bases: TGTGCCTGGAGTGTACACAAAGAGACCCAGTACTTC. This sequence encodes CAWSVHKETQYF.

This clone was seen a few times. This chain connects TRBV4-3 to TRBJ2-1; 9 nucleotides agree with TRBD2. The CDR3 has 16 amino acids. Trimming at V came to 5 bases and at J to 2 bases, leaving 7 bases not matched to a gene. Germline lookup yields CDR1 LGHNA and CDR2 YSLEER. The CDR3 here is CASSYLSGGAYNEQFF. CDR3 DNA sequence: TGCGCCAGCAGCTACCTTAGCGGGGGCGCCTACAATGAGCAGTTCTTC.

The chain carries TRBV30 and TRBJ2-1; TRBD2 matches 10 bases. The V gene's germline CDR1 is GTSNPN and CDR2 SVGIG (reference sequence). The CDR3 totals 16 residues. Trimming cost V 3 bases and J 1 base; bases outside gene matches: 6. The CDR3 protein is CAWRDFSGRSYNEQFF. The CDR3 nucleotides are TGTGCCTGGAGGGACTTTAGCGGGAGGTCCTACAATGAGCAGTTCTTC.

The chain employs TRBV7-9 and TRBJ1-1, with TRBD1 matching over 7 bases. Trimming at V came to 10 bases and at J to 5 bases, leaving 4 bases not matched to a gene. This CDR3 is 11 amino acids long. The germline V gene has CDR1 SEHNR and CDR2 FQNEAQ (reference sequence). CDR3 amino acids: CATRGLTEAFF. DNA for the CDR3: TGTGCCACCAGGGGGTTAACTGAAGCTTTCTTT. Combining the CDR3 with reference TRBV7-9 and TRBJ1-1 gives the whole variable domain DTGVSQNPRHKITKRGQNVTFRCDPISEHNRLYWYRQTLGQGPEFLTYFQNEAQLEKSRLLSDRFSAERPKGSFSTLEIQRTEQGDSAMYLCATRGLTEAFFGQGTRLTVV.

The chain recombines TRBV27 with TRBJ2-7; D might be TRBD1 or TRBD2, each matching 6 bases. The germline gives CDR1 MNHEY, CDR2 SMNVEV (reference sequence). V lost 6 bases, J lost 2 bases, and 17 bases lay in between. The CDR3 consists of 15 residues. The CDR3 reads CASSLTGTRPYEQYF. In DNA form, the CDR3 reads TGTGCCAGCAGCCTCACAGGGACTCGACCCTACGAGCAGTACTTC.

The V and J genes are TRBV7-3 and TRBJ2-1; D is uncertain. Trimming cost V 4 bases and J 12 bases, with 16 bases left between them. Germline values: CDR1 SGHTA, CDR2 FQGTGA. The CDR3 spans 13 residues. The CDR3 nucleotides are TGTGCCAGCAGCTCCCGACCCTTGAGCAGGCAGTTCTTC. Translating it yields CASSSRPLSRQFF.

The chain joins TRBV15 to TRBJ2-5; weak D call: TRBD2 (5 bases). The CDR3 contains 16 residues. V lost 1 base to trimming and J lost 0 bases, with 12 bases between them. Germline V gene lookup returns CDR1 LNHNV and CDR2 YYDKDF (reference sequence). The CDR3 sequence: CATSRAERLYQETQYF. The CDR3 region has the DNA TGTGCCACCAGCAGAGCCGAGCGGTTGTACCAAGAGACCCAGTACTTC.

The rearrangement joins TRBV29-1 to TRBJ1-6; D remains unclear. The V end lost 6 bases, the J end lost 3 bases, and 15 bases lay between the germline ends. Per the germline V gene, CDR1 is SQVTM and CDR2 is ANQGSEA. The length of the CDR3 is 15 residues. CDR3 coding DNA: TGCAGCGTCCGAATCGGGAGCGACTATAATTCACCCCTCCACTTT. Translation: CSVRIGSDYNSPLHF. Full variable domain (remainder filled in from reference TRBV29-1 and TRBJ1-6): SAVISQKPSRDICQRGTSLTIQCQVDSQVTMMFWYRQQPGQSLTLIATANQGSEATYESGFVIDKFPISRPNLTFSTLTVSNMSPEDSSIYLCSVRIGSDYNSPLHFGNGTRLTVT.

J is TRBJ2-7 and V is TRBV13; 9 bases fit TRBD1. In germline, CDR1 is PRHDT, CDR2 FYEKMQ (reference sequence). This CDR3 region has 15 residues. V was pared by 0 bases and J by 3 bases, with 3 bases of the junction left unmatched. The CDR3 DNA reads TGTGCCAGCAGCTTAGGCGGGACAGGGAGCTACGAGCAGTACTTC. This sequence encodes CASSLGGTGSYEQYF.

CDR3 in DNA: TGTGCCAGCAGCTTAGCACTAGCGGGCCCCGGGTACGAGCAGTACTTC. Translation gives CASSLALAGPGYEQYF. J is TRBJ2-7 and V is TRBV13; 9 nucleotides align to TRBD2. This CDR3 comprises 16 residues. Germline CDR1 reads PRHDT; CDR2 reads FYEKMQ (reference sequence). V gave up 1 base and J gave up 4 bases; unmatched junction bases: 8.

J is TRBJ1-2 and V is TRBV6-1; tentatively, D is TRBD1 (6 bases). Trimming removed 7 bases at V and 8 bases at J, with 14 bases between. Germline CDR1 and CDR2: MNHNS and SASEGT. The CDR3 extends over 12 amino acids. The CDR3 coding sequence is TGTGCCAGCATCCTAGGGGGGCGCGGCTACACCTTC. Translated, it gives CASILGGRGYTF.

The chain employs TRBV11-2 and TRBJ2-7; D is tentatively TRBD1 or TRBD2 (6 bases each). Germline lookup yields CDR1 SGHAT and CDR2 FQNNGV. This CDR3 comprises 15 residues. The V end lost 1 base, the J end lost 9 bases, and 19 bases lay between the germline ends. This chain's CDR3 is CASSLVWGASSGQYF. The CDR3, as DNA: TGTGCCAGCAGCTTAGTTTGGGGGGCCTCAAGCGGGCAGTACTTC. The whole variable domain, filled in from reference TRBV11-2 and TRBJ2-7, reads EAGVAQSPRYKIIEKRQSVAFWCNPISGHATLYWYQQILGQGPKLLIQFQNNGVVDDSQLPKDRFSAERLKGVDSTLKIQPAKLEDSAVYLCASSLVWGASSGQYFGPGTRLTVT.

This clone was recorded only once. The chain employs TRBV19 and TRBJ2-7, with D possibly TRBD1 on 6 matching bases. Trimming shortened V by 3 bases and J by 4 bases, and 16 bases separated the two germline ends. The germline V gene has CDR1 LNHDA and CDR2 SQIVND (reference sequence). The CDR3 is 15 amino acids. The CDR3 coding sequence is TGTGCCAGTAGTATTCGCACAGGGCCTCGGTACGAGCAGTACTTC. This gives the protein CASSIRTGPRYEQYF.

V gene TRBV5-5 combines with J gene TRBJ2-3, with 7 bases aligning to TRBD1. The V segment lost 2 bases and the J segment 3 bases; nucleotides outside the gene matches: 9. Germline assignment: CDR1 SGHKS and CDR2 YYEKEE (reference sequence). The CDR3 loop spans 16 amino acids. The CDR3 DNA reads as TGTGCCAGCAGCTTTTACAGGGGTTTGGGGACAGATACGCAGTATTTT. Protein product: CASSFYRGLGTDTQYF. Full variable domain (outside the CDR3, taken from reference TRBV5-5 and TRBJ2-3): DAGVTQSPTHLIKTRGQQVTLRCSPISGHKSVSWYQQVLGQGPQFIFQYYEKEERGRGNFPDRFSARQFPNYSSELNVNALLLGDSALYLCASSFYRGLGTDTQYFGPGTRLTVL.

The chain carries TRBV5-1 and TRBJ2-1; D unresolved. V shed 3 bases and J shed 5 bases, with 9 bases lying between them. Per germline, CDR1 SGHRS and CDR2 YFSETQ. The CDR3 loop spans 13 amino acids. The CDR3 sequence: CASSSRWDNEQFF. CDR3 sequence (DNA): TGCGCCAGCAGCTCAAGGTGGGACAATGAGCAGTTCTTC.

The V gene is TRBV7-9, the J gene TRBJ2-2, with 10 bases aligning to TRBD1. V lost 5 bases and J lost 4; bases outside the gene matches: 7. Germline CDR1 SEHNR, CDR2 FQNEAQ (reference sequence). This CDR3 is built from 16 residues. This CDR3 reads CASSRRQGASTGELFF. Written as DNA, the CDR3 is TGTGCCAGCAGCCGACGACAGGGGGCATCCACCGGGGAGCTGTTTTTT.

This chain connects TRBV11-1 to TRBJ2-1; D gene unclear. CDR3 length: 14 residues. Germline V gene data show CDR1 as SGHAT and CDR2 as FQDESV (reference sequence). V dropped 6 bases and J dropped 5 bases, with 14 bases sitting between them. DNA for the CDR3: TGTGCCAGCAGAACTCGGACGGATCACAATGAGCAGTTCTTC. It encodes CASRTRTDHNEQFF.

This clone appeared a few times. The chain joins TRBV27 to TRBJ1-4; no reliable D call. Trimming took off 4 bases at V and 6 bases at J, with 9 bases between the two ends. From germline, CDR1 is MNHEY and CDR2 SMNVEV (reference sequence). The CDR3 runs to 13 residues. CDR3 protein: CASSSTVHEKLFF. The CDR3 DNA sequence: TGTGCCAGCAGTTCAACAGTTCATGAAAAACTGTTTTTT.

The chain carries TRBV11-3 and TRBJ2-2; the match to TRBD2 covers 9 bases. Unmatched junction bases numbered 8, after V lost 5 bases and J lost 7 bases. CDR3 length: 15 residues. CDR1 is SGHNT and CDR2 is YENEEA in the germline V gene. This chain's CDR3 is CASSPAGGPDGELFF. CDR3 coding DNA: TGTGCCAGCAGCCCGGCGGGAGGGCCGGACGGGGAGCTGTTTTTT.

The rearrangement joins TRBV5-1 to TRBJ2-5; D possibly corresponds to TRBD1 (6 bases). The germline CDR1 and CDR2 sequences are SGHRS and YFSETQ. CDR3 length: 15 amino acids. With 4 bases removed from V and 2 bases from J, the gap between germline ends came to 15 bases. CDR3 bases: TGCGCCAGCAGCCCCCAATCACAGGGTCAAGAGACCCAGTACTTC. The encoded protein is CASSPQSQGQETQYF.

The CDR3 DNA is TGTGCCAGCAGCCAAGATAGGGCTAGCGGGAGTGACGAGACCCAGTACTTC. Its protein product is CASSQDRASGSDETQYF. The chain is built from TRBV4-2 and TRBJ2-5; 10 bases align to TRBD2. There are 17 residues in the CDR3. The trim removed 0 bases at V and 5 bases at J, leaving 9 bases unmatched. In germline, CDR1 is LGHNA, CDR2 YNFKEQ.

J is TRBJ1-2 and V is TRBV7-9; no clear D. Trimming pared 6 bases from V and 6 bases from J, leaving 32 bases between. The CDR3 extends over 19 amino acids. The germline gives CDR1 SEHNR, CDR2 FQNEAQ (reference sequence). The DNA of the CDR3 is TGTGCCAGCAGATCACAGCCCCTAGACGGGCCACGTAGGAAGGATGGCTACACCTTC. Its protein is CASRSQPLDGPRRKDGYTF.

V gene TRBV7-9 combines with J gene TRBJ2-3; 12 bases map to TRBD2. Looked up from germline, CDR1 is SEHNR and CDR2 is FQNEAQ (reference sequence). This CDR3 has 16 residues. Trimming at V came to 7 bases and at J to 3 bases, leaving 8 bases not matched to a gene. CDR3: CASISGLAGMTDTQYF. The CDR3 bases are TGTGCCAGCATCTCCGGACTAGCGGGAATGACAGATACGCAGTATTTT.

The chain links TRBV7-3 to TRBJ2-1; 12 bases line up with TRBD2. In germline, CDR1 is SGHTA, CDR2 FQGTGA. The V and J ends lost 1 base and 0 bases, in that order; junction bases with no gene match: 1. The length of the CDR3 is 17 residues. CDR3 coding DNA: TGTGCCAGCAGCTTAATGGGACTAGCGGGCTCCTACAATGAGCAGTTCTTC. Protein: CASSLMGLAGSYNEQFF.

V gene TRBV11-2 combines with J gene TRBJ2-3, with TRBD2 as a possible D gene (6 bases). Germline V lookup: CDR1 SGHAT, CDR2 FQNNGV. The V gene lost 4 bases and the J gene lost 4 bases, with 9 bases spanning the gap. The CDR3 is made up of 13 amino acids. The CDR3 coding sequence is TGTGCCAGCAGCTCGGGACTCTCAGATACGCAGTATTTT. This sequence encodes CASSSGLSDTQYF.

In its sample, this clone was seen once. The chain employs TRBV14 and TRBJ2-3; 9 bases align to TRBD2. The CDR3 is 17 residues long. V shed 0 bases, J shed 3 bases, and the junction held 7 bases outside the gene matches. Germline values: CDR1 SGHDN, CDR2 FVKESK. CDR3 in DNA: TGTGCCAGCAGCCAAGATCGGGCGGGGGGGCCGACAGATACGCAGTATTTT. This sequence encodes CASSQDRAGGPTDTQYF.

This clone has more than one count but fewer than ten. The chain has TRBV10-3 and TRBJ1-2; 7 bases agree with TRBD1. This CDR3 has 13 amino acids. The V segment lost 4 bases and the J segment 7 bases; nucleotides outside the gene matches: 6. Germline values: CDR1 ENHRY, CDR2 SYGVKD. The DNA of the CDR3 is TGTGCCATCAGTGGGACAGGTGATGGTGGCTACACCTTC. Its protein product is CAISGTGDGGYTF.

CDR3 sequence: CASRGGGQNTEAFF. The CDR3 DNA sequence: TGTGCCAGCAGGGGAGGGGGCCAAAACACTGAAGCTTTCTTT. The chain has TRBV9 and TRBJ1-1, with 7 bases matching TRBD1. Trimming cost V 5 bases and J 2 bases; bases outside gene matches: 6. The length of the CDR3 is 14 residues. Germline V gene sequence: CDR1 SGDLS, CDR2 YYNGEE.

The genes are TRBV4-2 and TRBJ2-2; D is undetermined. V was trimmed by 4 bases and J by 3 bases, leaving 12 bases between them. From germline, CDR1 is LGHNA and CDR2 YNFKEQ. The CDR3 totals 15 residues. The CDR3 loop is CASSLDEVDTGELFF. In DNA form, the CDR3 reads TGTGCCAGCAGCCTAGATGAAGTCGACACCGGGGAGCTGTTTTTT.